The rows below give T cell receptor beta chains drawn from one sample of a study of PD-1 blockade in classical Hodgkin lymphoma. The table came from immunoSEQ multiplex PCR; TCRdb's copy has only in-frame clones and leaves some out. The sample consists of roughly 30,000 clones, roughly 80% of them appearing once. The specimen was CD4+ T cells from blood, collected before the fourth cycle of nivolumab. These receptors were obtained from a human donor with classical Hodgkin lymphoma. The CDR3 runs from the conserved cysteine through the conserved F or W. Each record gives: J gene, V gene, CDR3 protein.

TRBJ1-1,TRBV6-6,CASTPSGAEAFF
TRBJ2-7,TRBV28,CASSEGTGTSHEQYF
TRBJ2-1,TRBV4-2,CASSQTGARVYNEQFF
TRBJ1-5,TRBV6-1,CASIEGGYDQPQHF
TRBJ1-5,TRBV5-4,CASSLDGYSNQPQHF
TRBJ1-2,TRBV2,CASLRGSNYGYTF
TRBJ2-1,TRBV19,CASSPGQGRNEQFF
TRBJ1-3,TRBV4-1,CASSQDQGNGNTIYF
TRBJ1-1,TRBV20-1,CSADRATEAFF
TRBJ1-2,TRBV6-1,CASSEAPGETAGRGYTF
TRBJ2-7,TRBV13,CASSFRSYEQYF
TRBJ2-1,TRBV5-6,CASRRVSGGPSNEQFF
TRBJ2-5,TRBV28,CASTSDQETQYF
TRBJ1-5,TRBV2,CATRDSGTGQPQHF
TRBJ1-5,TRBV7-9,CASSTGQGERPQHF
TRBJ2-5,TRBV7-9,CASSFIAEGEQQYF
TRBJ2-1,TRBV27,CASSLSRVDEQFF
TRBJ2-1,TRBV19,CASSIAGAPYNEQFF
TRBJ1-1,TRBV29-1,CSVGGVNTEAFF
TRBJ2-1,TRBV29-1,CSVERRLAYNEQFF
TRBJ1-2,TRBV5-1,CASSSGGNSINYGYTF
TRBJ2-1,TRBV5-1,CASSRGTSDNEQFF
TRBJ1-5,TRBV15,CATSHPHTGPQHF
TRBJ2-5,TRBV5-4,CAGGMGFAETQYF
TRBJ2-3,TRBV7-2,CASSVTDTQYF
TRBJ1-5,TRBV5-6,CASSLGQALFNQPQHF
TRBJ2-3,TRBV10-3,CATTLRLPSTDTQYF
TRBJ1-3,TRBV7-9,CASSVRANSGNTIYF
TRBJ1-6,TRBV30,CASDRGGGSPLHF
TRBJ2-7,TRBV18,CATQASGTGHEQYF
TRBJ2-2,TRBV7-2,CASSSTGGDTGELFF
TRBJ2-1,TRBV10-3,CAIRLAGGHNEQFF
TRBJ1-4,TRBV30,CAWAGTGSSNEKLFF
TRBJ1-4,TRBV4-3,CASSQVIGGFPEKLFF
TRBJ1-5,TRBV5-4,CASSLSRGSNQPQHF
TRBJ2-5,TRBV23-1,CASSHPESGNYEETQYF
TRBJ1-1,TRBV5-1,CASSLVPRANTEAFF
TRBJ1-1,TRBV4-1,CASSQETAKSTEAFF
TRBJ1-5,TRBV7-9,CASSLVGNQPQHF
TRBJ1-4,TRBV9,CASSETGTANEKLFF
TRBJ1-1,TRBV7-2,CASSLAFGVNTEAFF
TRBJ1-2,TRBV6-6,CASSSGQGGYGYTF
TRBJ1-1,TRBV7-8,CASSPGTGGSTEAFF
TRBJ2-2,TRBV7-9,CASSPGTGTNTGELFF
TRBJ2-3,TRBV7-2,CASSFPLGPPPDTQYF
TRBJ1-1,TRBV5-6,CASRPGTVLNTEAFF
TRBJ2-5,TRBV6-1,CASSVGLAGDQETQYF
TRBJ2-1,TRBV6-1,CASSESPLPGSIEQFF
TRBJ1-2,TRBV6-6,CASSPRTGGAHGYTF
TRBJ2-5,TRBV5-1,CASSLGGQGRSETQYF
TRBJ2-5,TRBV30,CAWSNTQAETQYF
TRBJ1-2,TRBV10-3,CAIHSRGGALGGYTF
TRBJ1-1,TRBV29-1,CSVDFLRLTEAFF
TRBJ1-5,TRBV5-5,CASSLEYRANQPQHF
TRBJ2-2,TRBV7-6,CASRRLGGNTGELFF
TRBJ2-5,TRBV7-3,CASSSQGGPIRETQYF
NA,TRBV6-5,CASSYLHFPPYEQYF
TRBJ2-7,TRBV23-1,CASSLDSCLYEQYF
TRBJ2-5,TRBV7-6,CASSQEGGGLETQYF